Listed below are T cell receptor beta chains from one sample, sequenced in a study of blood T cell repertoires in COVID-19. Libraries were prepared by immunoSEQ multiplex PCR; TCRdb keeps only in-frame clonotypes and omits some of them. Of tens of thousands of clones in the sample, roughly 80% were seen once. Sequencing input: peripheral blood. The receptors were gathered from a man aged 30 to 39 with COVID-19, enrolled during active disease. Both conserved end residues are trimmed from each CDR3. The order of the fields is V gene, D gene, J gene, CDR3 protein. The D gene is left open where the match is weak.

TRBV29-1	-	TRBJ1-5	SVGQEINQPQH
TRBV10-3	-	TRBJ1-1	AISGNTEAF
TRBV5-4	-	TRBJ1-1	ASSLDWTTTEAF
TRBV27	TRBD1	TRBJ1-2	ASSLSGQGNYGYT
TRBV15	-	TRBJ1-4	ATSRILALGQGSEKLF
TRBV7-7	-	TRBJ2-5	ASSLGVEGQTQY
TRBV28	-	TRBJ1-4	ASRLGGAGEKLF
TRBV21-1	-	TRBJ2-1	ASSSYRGWIGDEQF
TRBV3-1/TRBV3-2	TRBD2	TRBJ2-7	ASSQGSAGETNEQY
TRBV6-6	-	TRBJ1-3	ASSTQTGNTIY
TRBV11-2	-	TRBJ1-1	ASSFGQQNTEAF
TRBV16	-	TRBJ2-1	ASSQRQLLRGNEQF
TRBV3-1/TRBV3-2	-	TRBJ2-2	ASSPPPGRKNTGELF
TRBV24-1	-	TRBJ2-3	ATSDFETSTDTQY
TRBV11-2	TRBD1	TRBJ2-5	ASSRGGGETQY
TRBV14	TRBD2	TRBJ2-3	ASSPLTSGEPYTQY
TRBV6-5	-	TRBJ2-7	ASSPPGQRPYEQY
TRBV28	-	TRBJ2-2	ASSLKDFKPGELF
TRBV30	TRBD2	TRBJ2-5	AHSGADQETQY
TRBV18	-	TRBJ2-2	ASSLGENTGELF
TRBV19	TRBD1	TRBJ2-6	ASSRDRGSGANVLT
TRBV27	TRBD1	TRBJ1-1	ASSKGDREDTEAF
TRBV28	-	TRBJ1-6	ASSPPQGAGRSPLH
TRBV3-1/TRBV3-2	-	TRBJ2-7	ASSRGYEQY
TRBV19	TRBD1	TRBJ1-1	ASGDRGMNTEAF
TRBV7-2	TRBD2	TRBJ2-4	ASSPGGIKNIQY
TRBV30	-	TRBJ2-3	AWSVLGRTDTQY
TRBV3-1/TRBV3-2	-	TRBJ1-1	ASSQGGGIEAF
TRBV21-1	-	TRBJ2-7	ASSLWQRSKEAEQY
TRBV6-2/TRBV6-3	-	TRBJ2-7	ASSYSSETGSYEQY
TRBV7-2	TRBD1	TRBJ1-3	ASSTGGGNTIY
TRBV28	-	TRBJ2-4	ASRTDRAKNIQY
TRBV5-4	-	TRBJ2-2	ASSGGAGLDTGELF
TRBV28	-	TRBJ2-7	ASRAAVTYEQY
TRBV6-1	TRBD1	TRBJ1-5	ASTDTLQGGFNQPQH
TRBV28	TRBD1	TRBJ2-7	ASSQTGASFSYEQY
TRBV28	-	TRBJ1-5	ASRISNQPQH
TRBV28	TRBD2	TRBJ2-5	ASSPGLAGDRTQY
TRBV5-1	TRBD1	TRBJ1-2	ASSIGGTGANYGYT
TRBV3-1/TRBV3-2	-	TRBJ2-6	ASSSRRGTGANVLT
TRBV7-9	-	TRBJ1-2	ASSFSPSTNYGYT
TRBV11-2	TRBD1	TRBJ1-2	ASSAGQGPYGYT
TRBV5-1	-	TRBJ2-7	ASSLGHEQY
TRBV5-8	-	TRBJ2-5	ASSLRLEAETQY
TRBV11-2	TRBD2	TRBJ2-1	ASSTLSGRFDNEQF
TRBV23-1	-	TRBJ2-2	ASGRDLNTGELF
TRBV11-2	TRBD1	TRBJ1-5	ASSPDRSGSGSNQPQH
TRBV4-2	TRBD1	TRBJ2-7	ASSQEEIGGRPYEQY
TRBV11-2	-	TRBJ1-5	ASSLDKGSNQPQH
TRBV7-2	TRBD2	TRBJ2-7	ASSLVSSGRASAYEQY
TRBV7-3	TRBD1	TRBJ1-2	ASSLGWGQGGGYT
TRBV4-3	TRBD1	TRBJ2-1	ASSHTPTGTYNEQF
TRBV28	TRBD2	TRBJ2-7	ASSHSGRGDYEQY
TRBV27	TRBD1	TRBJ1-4	ASSPSIGDRAEKLF
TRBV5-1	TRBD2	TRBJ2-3	ASSLALAGGSTDTQY
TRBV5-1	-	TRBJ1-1	ASSPPRVIGTEAF
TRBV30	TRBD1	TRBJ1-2	AWSVGRGIGYT
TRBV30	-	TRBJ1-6	AWTPPSSYNSPLH